This paragraph covers one T cell receptor beta chain sequence. It was with a sample-barcoded 5' primer and a J-beta primer mix that a second PCR of about 6 to 12 cycles was run. TCRdb ran MiXCR on the 5' RACE reads and lists one entry per CDR3 protein. The sample lists about 1.4 million distinct CDR3 sequences; roughly 59% were seen once. Germline values: CDR1 LGHDT, CDR2 YNNKEL (reference sequence). This CDR3 is built from 17 residues. This record comes from a study of blood T cells in healthy people across ages. This sequence was found in a young man in good health. This chain connects TRBV3-1 to TRBJ2-5; the D is unclear. The DNA matches TRBJ2-7 better at its end, which makes the J call doubtful. Sequencing was performed on blood. The CDR3 protein is CASSQVSQRLLFPEQYF. The CDR3 nucleotides read TGTGCCAGCAGCCAAGTCAGTCAGCGCCTACTATTTCCCGAGCAGTACTTC.